The sequence of this T cell receptor (beta chain) was determined in a study of OX40 agonist ivuxolimab in advanced cancers. The V and J ends lost 0 bases and 1 base respectively, with 8 bases between them. CDR3 length: 15 residues. CDR1 and CDR2 from the germline V gene are MNHEY and SMNVEV (reference sequence). Data came from immunoSEQ multiplex PCR; TCRdb stores just in-frame clones and leaves some out. The sample contains roughly 65,000 clones, 90% to 95% of which appear only once. Patients were ineligible given autoimmune disease history or systemic immunosuppression. For this clone: Its antigen is currently unknown.

Study findings and constraints: It was also the case that some nonresponders had low normalized T-cell clonal expansion. Expanded clones tended on average to be more numerous among CD8+ T cells than CD4+.

The receptor's source is an adult with an advanced solid tumor such as melanoma, head and neck, liver or kidney cancer. Source: CD4+ or CD8+ T cells sorted from blood, taken in a trial of the OX40 agonist ivuxolimab. The chain couples TRBV27 to TRBJ2-3; a weak D match, TRBD2 (6 bases). DNA for the CDR3: TGTGCCAGCAGTTTATCCCCGGGGGGCACAGATACGCAGTATTTT. Its protein product is CASSLSPGGTDTQYF.